These 23 T cell receptor beta chains were all obtained from the same sample, sequenced in a study of CD8 T cells in Susac syndrome. RNA, at about 0.5 to 1 ug, was reverse transcribed with random hexamers. TCRdb reprocessed the immunoSEQ multiplex PCR reads with MiXCR, giving one entry per CDR3 protein. The sample lists 200,000 to 250,000 distinct CDR3 sequences, approximately 90% seen once, with 0.1% to 0.15% in the top ten. Material: CD8+ T cells from PBMCs. The receptors stem from a human donor with multiple sclerosis.

The chain joins TRBV9 to TRBJ2-3, with D perhaps assigned TRBD1 or TRBD2 (6 bases each). V was pared by 1 base and J by 8 bases, with 20 bases between. The germline gives CDR1 SGDLS, CDR2 YYNGEE. This CDR3 region has 16 residues. CDR3 sequence (DNA): TGTGCCAGCAGCGTAACCGGGGGCGAGGGTTCGGGTACGCAGTATTTT. Amino acids: CASSVTGGEGSGTQYF.

This chain connects TRBV4-1 to TRBJ2-2; D gene uncertain. From germline, CDR1 is MGHRA and CDR2 YSYEKL. This CDR3 is built from 14 residues. Trimming cost V 0 bases and J 7 bases, with 9 bases left between them. Written as DNA, the CDR3 is TGCGCCAGCAGCCAAGATCCCCCCGGCGGGGAGCTGTTTTTT. Translating it yields CASSQDPPGGELFF.

The chain joins TRBV6-2 or TRBV6-3 to TRBJ1-2; D not resolved. The CDR3 length is 14 residues. Trimming removed 6 bases from V and 3 bases from J, with 14 bases in between. Looked up from germline, CDR1 is MNHEY and CDR2 is SVGEGT. The CDR3: CASSQPWEDYGYTF. The CDR3, as DNA: TGTGCCAGCAGCCAACCCTGGGAGGACTATGGCTACACCTTC.

V usage is TRBV7-9 and J usage is TRBJ2-2; TRBD2 matches 11 bases. The V segment lost 5 bases and the J segment 6 bases; nucleotides outside the gene matches: 11. This CDR3 is built from 17 residues. Germline values: CDR1 SEHNR, CDR2 FQNEAQ (reference sequence). CDR3 in amino acids: CASSLLMTSGKAGELFF. CDR3 DNA sequence: TGTGCCAGCAGCCTATTGATGACTAGCGGGAAAGCCGGGGAGCTGTTTTTT. The full variable domain, rest sourced from reference TRBV7-9 and TRBJ2-2, is DTGVSQNPRHKITKRGQNVTFRCDPISEHNRLYWYRQTLGQGPEFLTYFQNEAQLEKSRLLSDRFSAERPKGSFSTLEIQRTEQGDSAMYLCASSLLMTSGKAGELFFGEGSRLTVL.

The rearrangement joins TRBV20-1 to TRBJ2-3, with 10 bases fitting TRBD2. Trimming removed 0 bases from V and 5 bases from J; junction bases left unmatched: 14. Germline CDR1 is DFQATT and CDR2 is SNEGSKA (reference sequence). CDR3 size: 18 residues. The CDR3 spells CSARDVIVKREGLDTQYF. CDR3 nucleotide sequence: TGCAGTGCTAGAGACGTCATCGTTAAGCGGGAGGGCCTAGATACGCAGTATTTT.

V is TRBV18 and J is TRBJ2-7; weak D call: TRBD1 (6 bases). Trimming shortened V by 6 bases and J by 2 bases, and 20 bases separated the two germline ends. Germline assignment: CDR1 KGHSH and CDR2 LQKENI. The CDR3 is made up of 16 amino acids. The CDR3 reads CASSLAPPDSAYEQYF. CDR3 sequence (DNA): TGTGCCAGCTCTCTTGCCCCTCCGGACAGTGCCTACGAGCAGTACTTC.

V is TRBV6-1 and J is TRBJ1-3; tentatively, D is TRBD1 (5 bases). The CDR3 consists of 16 residues. Deletions cut 6 bases from V and 2 bases from J, with 17 bases between. The germline gives CDR1 MNHNS, CDR2 SASEGT. The CDR3 here is CASSGGGKPTGNTIYF. Here the CDR3 DNA reads TGTGCCAGCAGCGGGGGGGGAAAACCCACTGGAAACACCATATATTTT.

The chain recombines TRBV20-1 with TRBJ1-2; D is uncertain. The CDR3 is made up of 12 amino acids. The V end lost 3 bases, the J end lost 5 bases, and 10 bases lay between the germline ends. From germline, CDR1 is DFQATT and CDR2 SNEGSKA (reference sequence). The DNA for the CDR3 is TGCAGTGCTAGTAAGGCAGATTATGGCTACACCTTC. Protein: CSASKADYGYTF.

The CDR3 loop is CAWSLAHRGGGYEQYF. The CDR3 nucleotides read TGTGCCTGGAGTCTGGCACACAGGGGAGGGGGCTACGAGCAGTACTTC. The rearrangement joins TRBV30 to TRBJ2-7; D may match TRBD1 or TRBD2 (7 bases each). Looked up from germline, CDR1 is GTSNPN and CDR2 is SVGIG (reference sequence). Trimming shortened V by 2 bases and J by 3 bases, and 20 bases separated the two germline ends. The CDR3 has 16 residues.

This sequence joins TRBV28 and TRBJ2-7; 8 bases map to TRBD1. Germline CDR1 is MDHEN and CDR2 is SYDVKM. Germline trimming cut 6 bases from V and 9 bases from J; bases unmatched to any gene: 25. The length of the CDR3 is 18 residues. The CDR3 bases are TGTGCCAGCAGCCAGGGACAGGAATTAAAAAGTTGGAATCGGGGGCAGTACTTC. This encodes CASSQGQELKSWNRGQYF.

The chain couples TRBV4-3 to TRBJ2-1; a possible D gene is TRBD2 (7 bases). The CDR3 is 16 residues long. Trimming took off 4 bases at V and 5 bases at J, with 18 bases between the two ends. Germline lookup yields CDR1 LGHNA and CDR2 YSLEER. CDR3 loop: CASSPGGLAAHNEQFF. As DNA, the CDR3 is TGCGCCAGCAGCCCCGGGGGCCTAGCGGCCCACAATGAGCAGTTCTTC.

The V gene is TRBV6-6, the J gene TRBJ2-3, with D tentatively TRBD1 (5 bases). Germline-derived CDR1 and CDR2 are MNHNY and SVGAGI (reference sequence). V lost 0 bases, J lost 3 bases, and 13 bases lay in between. This CDR3 contains 16 residues. The CDR3 coding sequence is TGTGCCAGCAGTTACTCAGGGGCGCTGGGGACAGATACGCAGTATTTT. Translation: CASSYSGALGTDTQYF.

The CDR3 nucleotides read TGTGCCAGCAGCTCCGGGACTTCGGTGGAGACCCAGTACTTC. Translation gives CASSSGTSVETQYF. V gene TRBV13 combines with J gene TRBJ2-5; possibly TRBD2 for D (6 bases). CDR3 length: 14 amino acids. V was trimmed by 4 bases and J by 5 bases, leaving 14 bases between them. The germline V gene encodes CDR1 PRHDT and CDR2 FYEKMQ (reference sequence).

Here the CDR3 reads CASGRAEYYGYTF. In DNA form, the CDR3 reads TGTGCCAGTGGACGGGCAGAATACTATGGCTACACCTTC. This chain links TRBV19 with TRBJ1-2; no definite D call. The V gene's germline CDR1 is LNHDA and CDR2 SQIVND (reference sequence). The CDR3 spans 13 residues. Trimming shortened V by 8 bases and J by 3 bases, and 13 bases separated the two germline ends.

The chain joins TRBV29-1 to TRBJ2-7; D possibly uses TRBD1 or TRBD2 (5 bases each). This CDR3 has 15 residues. V was trimmed by 1 base and J by 0 bases, leaving 13 bases between them. The germline V gene has CDR1 SQVTM and CDR2 ANQGSEA. This CDR3 reads CSVEGAGTHSYEQYF. Written as DNA, the CDR3 is TGCAGCGTTGAAGGGGCAGGGACCCACTCCTACGAGCAGTACTTC.

The chain carries TRBV24-1 and TRBJ2-7, with D hard to call. Trimming cost V 2 bases and J 6 bases, with 13 bases left between them. CDR3 length equals 14 residues. Germline V gene data show CDR1 as KGHDR and CDR2 as SFDVKD. The DNA of the CDR3 is TGTGCCACCAGTGATTCCCGGACCCCGGGCGAGCAGTACTTC. Protein: CATSDSRTPGEQYF.

This chain uses TRBV30 with TRBJ2-5; D is perhaps TRBD1 (6 bases). Trimming removed 3 bases from V and 2 bases from J, with 10 bases in between. From germline, CDR1 is GTSNPN and CDR2 SVGIG (reference sequence). This CDR3 spans 13 amino acids. CDR3 nucleotide sequence: TGTGCCTGGAGCCAGGACAGACAAGAGACCCAGTACTTC. It specifies CAWSQDRQETQYF.

This sequence joins TRBV27 and TRBJ2-3; D not certain. V was cut by 3 bases and J by 2 bases, with 6 bases left in between. The CDR3 totals 13 residues. Per the germline V gene, CDR1 is MNHEY and CDR2 is SMNVEV (reference sequence). The CDR3 sequence: CASSFFPTDTQYF. As DNA, the CDR3 is TGTGCCAGCAGTTTCTTTCCCACAGATACGCAGTATTTT.

J is TRBJ2-5 and V is TRBV7-9; 9 nucleotides agree with TRBD2. The CDR3 is 18 amino acids. Looked up from germline, CDR1 is SEHNR and CDR2 is FQNEAQ (reference sequence). Trimming cost V 0 bases and J 2 bases; bases outside gene matches: 10. The CDR3 DNA reads as TGTGCCAGCAGCTTAGCCCTAAAGTTAGCGGGGGATCAAGAGACCCAGTACTTC. Translation gives CASSLALKLAGDQETQYF.

This clonotype was counted a single time. The chain links TRBV12-3 or TRBV12-4 to TRBJ2-1; 10 positions match TRBD2. The CDR3 contains 15 residues. Trimming cost V 1 base and J 6 bases; bases outside gene matches: 3. CDR3 bases: TGTGCCAGCAGTTTAGAACTAGCGGGGCTCAATGAGCAGTTCTTC. Amino acids: CASSLELAGLNEQFF.

The chain employs TRBV20-1 and TRBJ1-1; D is unresolved. The CDR3 loop spans 13 amino acids. CDR1 and CDR2 (germline): DFQATT, SNEGSKA (reference sequence). V lost 3 bases to trimming and J lost 1 base, with 9 bases between them. The CDR3 spells CSASSVENTEAFF. The CDR3 DNA sequence: TGCAGTGCTAGTTCTGTGGAGAACACTGAAGCTTTCTTT.

V is TRBV27 and J is TRBJ2-1; no clear D. Germline assignment: CDR1 MNHEY and CDR2 SMNVEV (reference sequence). This CDR3 has 14 amino acids. With 0 bases removed from V and 9 bases from J, the gap between germline ends came to 12 bases. The CDR3 here is CASSLSATSSEQFF. CDR3 nucleotides: TGTGCCAGCAGTTTATCGGCCACCTCGAGTGAGCAGTTCTTC.

The chain links TRBV29-1 to TRBJ1-2; D possibly corresponds to TRBD1 (5 bases). Germline CDR1 and CDR2: SQVTM and ANQGSEA. The V end was cut by 3 bases, the J end by 4 bases, with 9 bases between. The CDR3 extends over 12 amino acids. As DNA, the CDR3 is TGCAGCGTTGACAGGGATCCCTATGGCTACACCTTC. It encodes CSVDRDPYGYTF. The complete variable domain, with remaining parts taken from reference TRBV29-1 and TRBJ1-2, reads SAVISQKPSRDICQRGTSLTIQCQVDSQVTMMFWYRQQPGQSLTLIATANQGSEATYESGFVIDKFPISRPNLTFSTLTVSNMSPEDSSIYLCSVDRDPYGYTFGSGTRLTVV.